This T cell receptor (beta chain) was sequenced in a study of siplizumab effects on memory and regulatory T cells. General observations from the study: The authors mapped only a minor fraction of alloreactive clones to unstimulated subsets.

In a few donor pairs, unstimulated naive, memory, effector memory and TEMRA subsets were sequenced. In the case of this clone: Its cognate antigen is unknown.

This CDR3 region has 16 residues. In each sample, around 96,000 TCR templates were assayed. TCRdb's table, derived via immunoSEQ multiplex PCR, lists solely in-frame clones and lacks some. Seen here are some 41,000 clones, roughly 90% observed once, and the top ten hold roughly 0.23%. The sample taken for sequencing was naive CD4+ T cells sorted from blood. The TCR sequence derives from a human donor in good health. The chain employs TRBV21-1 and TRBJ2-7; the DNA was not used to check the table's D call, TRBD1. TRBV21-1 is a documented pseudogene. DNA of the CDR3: TGTGCCAGCAGCAAGCGGTTGGGGGACAGGGGCCACGAGCAGTACTTC. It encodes CASSKRLGDRGHEQYF.